The source of this T cell receptor (beta chain) is a study of cytomegalovirus exposure and HLA in healthy donors. General study findings and limits: TCR beta sequences reportedly predicted most subjects' HLA-A and HLA-B alleles accurately.

Of note for this clone: Its antigen is as yet unknown.

A multiplex PCR was run with 60 Vbeta primers and 13 Jbeta primers. Sequenced by immunoSEQ multiplex PCR; TCRdb stores in-frame clones only, minus some. Among about 170,000 clones, roughly 81% were seen once, and the ten largest hold roughly 4.9%. Material for sequencing was PBMCs. The clonotype was recovered from a woman aged 18-35 years in good health and CMV-seropositive.

CDR3 DNA: TGTGCCAGCAGCTTAGATTCCTGGGGGGTGAAATCTGGAAACACCATATATTTT. This encodes CASSLDSWGVKSGNTIYF. The chain employs TRBV7-9 and TRBJ1-3, with D possibly TRBD1 on 5 matching bases. The CDR3 has 18 amino acids. Germline lookup yields CDR1 SEHNR and CDR2 FQNEAQ (reference sequence). V was clipped by 1 base and J by 1 base, with 17 bases between them.